This T cell receptor beta chain was documented in a study of PD-1 blockade in classical Hodgkin lymphoma. Study-level results: Diversity similar to that of newly diagnosed patients was seen at baseline in complete responders. Nivolumab starters within 1 year of ASCT were excluded. Newly diagnosed patients reportedly trailed healthy donors in baseline TCR diversity.

The junction had 1 base not matched to a gene; V was cut back by 4 bases and J by 2 bases. This CDR3 is built from 14 residues. The V gene's germline CDR1 is SEHNR and CDR2 FQNEAQ (reference sequence). Assay used: immunoSEQ multiplex PCR; TCRdb lists only in-frame clones, some missing. The data show around 40,000 clones, roughly 78% seen once. Turning to this clone: Its antigen remains unknown.

With no exception, relapse followed autologous stem cell transplantation in all patients, and brentuximab vedotin exposure varied. Sample: peripheral blood mononuclear cells (PBMCs), taken at baseline. J is TRBJ1-3 and V is TRBV7-9; TRBD1 aligns across 8 bases. The sequence was collected from a human donor with classical Hodgkin lymphoma. CDR3 sequence (DNA): TGTGCCAGCAGCTCGACAGGGGCTGGAAACACCATATATTTT. This encodes CASSSTGAGNTIYF. Full variable domain (outside the CDR3, taken from reference TRBV7-9 and TRBJ1-3): DTGVSQNPRHKITKRGQNVTFRCDPISEHNRLYWYRQTLGQGPEFLTYFQNEAQLEKSRLLSDRFSAERPKGSFSTLEIQRTEQGDSAMYLCASSSTGAGNTIYFGEGSWLTVV.